This T cell receptor beta chain was sequenced during a study of T cell repertoires in aging, cancer and after chemotherapy. Concerning this clonotype itself: Its target is not known.

Peripheral blood genomic DNA, not sorted cells or RNA, was the template. A mixed TRB-A/B primer pool amplified rearranged TRB by multiplex touch-down PCR. TCRdb re-called the multiplex PCR reads with MiXCR, one entry per CDR3 protein. The sample includes roughly 6,200 distinct CDR3 sequences, roughly 28% of them seen just once. Whole-study results and caveats: Compared with age-matched healthy donors, untreated hematological or solid cancer patients showed higher blood TCR clonality. Immunological memory after chemotherapy cannot be judged from the repertoire data. Median generation probability rose over the chemotherapy interval in each cancer cohort, suggesting rebound thymic output.

The source of this sequence is a human donor in good health. Sequencing was done on a sample of blood.

The CDR3 protein is CSARKGLAGFFGGEQFF. The CDR3 DNA follows: TGCAGTGCTAGAAAAGGACTAGCGGGATTTTTCGGGGGTGAGCAGTTCTTC. The gene calls are TRBV20-1 and TRBJ2-1, with TRBD2 identical over 12 bases. Trimming at V came to 2 bases and at J to 9 bases, leaving 14 bases not matched to a gene. Germline CDR1 DFQATT, CDR2 SNEGSKA (reference sequence). The CDR3 is 17 amino acids.